This T cell receptor (beta chain) was recorded in a study of CD8 T cells in ankylosing spondylitis. Regarding the study as a whole: The clones that were linked to disease were reported to be significantly enriched in matched synovial fluid samples from ankylosing spondylitis patients. Several highly homologous variants made up a TCR beta motif that seemed to typify ankylosing spondylitis blood. Peripheral blood held disease-linked clones only at relatively low frequency, and these were CD8+. Earlier reports found some motif variants in synovial fluid and blood in reactive arthritis.

Libraries of TCR beta came from quantitative 5'-RACE with molecular barcodes. Each CDR3 protein gets one entry after TCRdb re-called the 5' RACE reads with MiXCR. This sample has roughly 700,000 distinct CDR3 sequences, with under 20% found just once. V lost 0 bases and J lost 5, with 17 bases in between. Germline lookup yields CDR1 SGHRS and CDR2 YFSETQ. CDR3 size: 16 residues. This clonotype was seen a handful of times. The antigen remains undetermined. The origin of this receptor is a male donor with ankylosing spondylitis. Sequenced material: blood, either unsorted or a sorted T cell fraction (not recorded which). The chain recombines TRBV5-1 with TRBJ1-1; D ambiguous. CDR3 sequence (DNA): TGCGCCAGCAGCTTGGTGGAGAAGTGGGCGTGGACTGAAGCTTTCTTT. This encodes CASSLVEKWAWTEAFF.